This T cell receptor (beta chain) originates from a study of human T cells and chemical hapten exposure. Study information: Reading of the patch tests, which applied 0.01% DPC to the upper back, occurred at 6 days. Whole-study results and caveats: Patch test score showed a positive correlation with PT1 expanded TCR counts. Expanded TCRs showed more large CDR3 clusters than pre-sensitization or healthy control sets.

Comments on this clonotype: Its antigen remains unknown.

As to time point: pre-sensitization, week 0. Treatment defined: therapeutic diphenylcyclopropenone sensitization with weekly scalp DPC. One entry per CDR3 protein, called by TCRdb with MiXCR from the RACE reads. The sample contains under 200,000 distinct CDR3 sequences, more than 25% of which appear only once. Germline loops: CDR1 SGDLS, CDR2 YYNGEE. This CDR3 is 19 amino acids long. Between the trimmed V and J ends, which lost 0 bases and 3 bases, there was a span of 19 bases. The chain links TRBV9 to TRBJ2-6; tentative D call: TRBD1 (6 bases). This receptor was identified in a woman in her twenties or thirties with alopecia areata. Some clones in this sample may be carry-over from other donors' samples. The source was whole blood, collected in connection with sensitization to the hapten diphenylcyclopropenone (DPC). DNA for the CDR3: TGTGCCAGCAGCGTAGGGGAGACAAGAACAGGGTATGGGGCCAACGTCCTGACTTTC. It translates to CASSVGETRTGYGANVLTF.